The 2 T cell receptor beta chains reported below all come from one sample, sequenced in a study of radiotherapy plus CTLA-4 blockade in lung cancer. Some clones are missing from TCRdb's copy, which holds only in-frame ones; the method was immunoSEQ multiplex PCR. The sample gives tens of thousands of clones, more than 60% of which show up once; about 18% is in the top ten. The source material was peripheral blood, sampled from a patient treated with radiotherapy plus ipilimumab. The source is a human donor with non-small cell lung cancer who had a partial response to radiotherapy plus ipilimumab.

To note about this clone: Additional DNA sequences in this sample encode the identical CDR3. This chain joins TRBV5-3 and TRBJ1-5; D might be TRBD1 (6 bases). TRBV5-3 is treated as an ORF (open reading frame) with a function not yet certain. V lost 1 base and J 15 bases, leaving 14 bases between the germline ends. The CDR3 has 12 residues. This chain's CDR3 is CARSLLDSLGHF. In nucleotides, the CDR3 is TGTGCCAGAAGCTTGCTGGACAGCCTGGGGCATTTT.

This sequence joins TRBV7-8 and TRBJ1-1; TRBD1 matches at 8 bases. This CDR3 has 13 residues. V shed 4 bases and J 8 bases; nucleotides not matched to a gene: 6. The germline V gene has CDR1 SGHVS and CDR2 FQNEAQ. This CDR3 is CASSWTGTAEAFF. The DNA for the CDR3 is TGTGCCAGCAGCTGGACAGGGACCGCCGAAGCTTTCTTT.